This T cell receptor (beta chain) came from a study of shared clonotypes between healthy human individuals (TCRdb year 2020). At the level of the whole study: The cohort comprised a couple of women and a few men aged 18 to 49 years. For each donor, three plates each were used for CD4 naive and CD4 memory, two plates were used for CD8 naive, and one plate was used for CD8 memory. To estimate repertoire size and how much clonotypes are shared between individuals, the study performed deep sequencing of blood TCR repertoires from 4 to 6 healthy adults. To increase sequencing depth and limit assay-specific biases, different laboratories used diverse techniques to prepare libraries and sequence TCR repertoires. Leukapheresis yielded between about 0.9 and 10 billion PBMCs per donor.

The full study reports these points: Only blood was sampled, and tissue TCR repertoires likely differ from those in blood. Pairwise subsampling indicated that sequencing depth was expected to affect the degree of clonotype sharing among donors. Rarefaction of sorted-subset datasets indicated incomplete sequencing despite the large sequencing depth. Compared with non-shared clonotypes, clonotypes shared by all four sorted-subset donors had higher generation probabilities. Naive subsets generally had larger estimated clonotype richness than memory subsets. Because the study included only a small number of donors, the genetic and exposure-history diversity represented was limited. Sharing across a few donors was observed for about 4.8% of naive CD4, under 4% of naive CD8, 2% to 2.5% of memory CD4, and roughly 0.4% of memory CD8 clonotypes.

Deletion took 5 bases off V and 7 bases off J, with a span of 12 bases between the germline ends. The CDR3 contains 12 residues, cysteine and phenylalanine counted. The sequence is cut down to CDR3 DNA, 36 bases in frame from base 1. CDR1 SEHNR and CDR2 FQNEAQ are derived from the germline V gene (reference sequence). With regard to this clone: Its antigen remains undetermined. Base qualities are not at hand, and no much larger clone is one base apart.

Using the deep immunoSEQ assay, TCR CDR3 regions were amplified from genomic DNA by multiplex PCR. Genomic DNA extracted from each cell subset was distributed evenly over all wells of several immunoSEQ 96-well plates, and each plate served as one replicate. For sorted subsets, each replicate PCR was loaded with roughly 190 ng genomic DNA, equivalent to 30,000 or so T cell genomes. The purified libraries were quantified using a Qubit 3.0 fluorometer, sized with a Bioanalyzer 2100, and then quantified again using the KAPA Library Quantification kit. Every immunoSEQ 96-well plate was sequenced on a separate single-read 150-cycle Illumina NextSeq 550 flow cell. The authors processed their data as follows. The immunoSEQ output contained only junctional sequences without quality scores, so filtering could not match that applied to full-length reads. To assign V/J genes and CDR3, sequences were annotated against IMGT germline references using PyIR, a Python wrapper for IgBLAST v1.9. Reads with weak V/J assignments (E-value above 1e-6), missing CDR3, stop codons, out-of-frame junctions, or ambiguous translated residues were removed. V3J clonotypes were defined as sequences sharing the same inferred V gene, J gene, and CDR3 amino acid sequence. Percentage overlap between repertoires was calculated by dividing the number of shared unique clonotypes by the size of the smaller repertoire. Three approaches were used to assess repertoire richness: RTK rarefaction, the Chao1 estimator, and Recon v2.1 estimates of unobserved clonotypes. Generation probabilities were computed with OLGA for all TCRbeta clonotypes obtained by the gDNA method from a handful of donors. In TCRdb, the immuneACCESS table is reduced to in-frame sequences with V and J assigned. These tables do not hold every clone; where another copy was compared, an unresolved V gene accounts for under half, and the others remain unexplained. The D gene and trimming were derived from the DNA, and the V and J assignments and clone size from that table. The sample has over 400,000 clones on record, 95% to 97% of them singletons. The ten largest make up about 0.06% of the sample.

The donors were healthy, HIV-negative adults with no recently reported acute infections or vaccinations. All donors were Caucasian adults living in Nashville, Tennessee, USA. Magnetic negative selection was used to enrich CD4+ T cells, after which naive cells were positively selected on CD45RA and the negative fraction became the memory subset. Blood was obtained by leukapheresis, after which PBMCs were separated by Ficoll-Histopaque density gradient centrifugation and cryopreserved in liquid nitrogen vapor phase. Purity and quantity of every magnetically sorted T cell population were checked by analytical flow cytometry. Each sorted fraction had its genomic DNA isolated and then quantified by UV absorbance on a Nanodrop 2000c.

Sample: naive CD4+ T cells sorted from blood. Reading the label with the study, this specimen's cell subset or site is: CD45RA+ positively selected. The receptor was isolated from a woman in her 30s in good health. The sequence joins TRBV7-9 to TRBJ2-7; TRBD1 is a weak D gene call, 5 bases matching. The CDR3 protein is CASSLAGKEQYF. The DNA sequence reads TGTGCCAGCAGCCTCGCAGGGAAAGAGCAGTACTTC.